This passage covers 10 T cell receptor beta chains from one sample sequenced in a study of type 1 regulatory T cells. TCRdb re-analysed the reads in MiXCR, keeping a single row per CDR3 protein. The table shows about 62,000 distinct CDR3 sequences, with 62% occurring only once. Their antigens are not known. Sequencing was carried out using cultured non-Tr1 T cells, either the whole culture or a sorted T cell fraction (not recorded which). The receptors shown here come from a human donor in good health.

The chain links TRBV21-1 to TRBJ2-6. TRBV21-1 is annotated as a pseudogene. This CDR3 has 16 residues. DNA for the CDR3: TGTGCCAGCAGCAAAGACCGAGTTTGGGGGGTCAACGTCCTGACTTTC. This translates into CASSKDRVWGVNVLTF.

V is TRBV12-3 or TRBV12-4 and J is TRBJ2-2, with 12 bases identical to TRBD2. The CDR3 extends over 13 amino acids. The V gene end was trimmed by 11 bases and the J gene end by 5 bases; junction bases not matched to a gene: 3. The CDR3 coding sequence is TGTGCCGGACTAGCGGGACGAACCGGGGAGCTGTTTTTT. It yields the protein CAGLAGRTGELFF.

This rearrangement joins TRBV28 to TRBJ1-5; tentatively, D is TRBD1 (6 bases). The CDR3 has 15 amino acids. V was trimmed by 4 bases and J by 0 bases, leaving 10 bases between them. Germline loops: CDR1 MDHEN, CDR2 SYDVKM. Written as DNA, the CDR3 is TGTGCCAGCAGTTCGGACAGACTTAGCAATCAGCCCCAGCATTTT. Translation: CASSSDRLSNQPQHF. Full variable domain (remainder filled in from reference TRBV28 and TRBJ1-5): DVKVTQSSRYLVKRTGEKVFLECVQDMDHENMFWYRQDPGLGLRLIYFSYDVKMKEKGDIPEGYSVSREKKERFSLILESASTNQTSMYLCASSSDRLSNQPQHFGDGTRLSIL.

The V call is TRBV6-5, the J call TRBJ1-3, with 7 bases identical to TRBD1. Germline V CDR1 and CDR2: MNHEY, SVGAGI. The V segment lost 5 bases and the J segment 1 base; nucleotides outside the gene matches: 5. There are 15 residues in the CDR3. The CDR3 nucleotides read TGTGCCAGCAGTGGGACAGCAAATTCTGGAAACACCATATATTTT. Translation: CASSGTANSGNTIYF.

The rearrangement links TRBV5-1 to TRBJ2-7; 12 bases line up with TRBD2. Germline lookup yields CDR1 SGHRS and CDR2 YFSETQ. Unmatched junction bases numbered 3, after V lost 4 bases and J lost 4 bases. The CDR3 extends over 14 amino acids. The CDR3 is CASSTGLAGYEQYF. The CDR3, as DNA: TGCGCCAGCAGCACGGGACTAGCGGGTTACGAGCAGTACTTC.

The rearrangement links TRBV5-1 to TRBJ2-5, with D possibly matching TRBD1 (5 bases). The V gene's germline CDR1 is SGHRS and CDR2 YFSETQ. The CDR3 runs to 14 residues. V was clipped by 4 bases and J by 2 bases, with 12 bases between them. CDR3: CASSQTAAQETQYF. The CDR3, as DNA: TGCGCCAGCAGCCAGACAGCAGCACAAGAGACCCAGTACTTC.

This clonotype occurred once. The chain joins TRBV29-1 to TRBJ2-1, with D perhaps matching TRBD2 (5 bases). Germline V gene sequence: CDR1 SQVTM, CDR2 ANQGSEA. Trimming shortened V by 6 bases and J by 4 bases, and 16 bases separated the two germline ends. The CDR3 is made up of 14 amino acids. In DNA form, the CDR3 reads TGCAGCGTCTTGCTGGACTCCGTATACAATGAGCAGTTCTTC. Translation gives CSVLLDSVYNEQFF.

There are many counts of this clonotype. This rearrangement joins TRBV20-1 to TRBJ2-7; TRBD2 matches at 13 bases. The CDR3 covers 16 residues. The V segment lost 2 bases and the J segment 3 bases; nucleotides outside the gene matches: 7. CDR1 and CDR2 (germline): DFQATT, SNEGSKA (reference sequence). This CDR3 reads CSARPELAGGLYEQYF. The DNA of the CDR3 is TGCAGTGCTAGACCCGAACTAGCGGGAGGGCTCTACGAGCAGTACTTC.

In DNA form, the CDR3 reads TGTGCCACCAACCGAATTCATGGGGGGACTGAAGCTTTCTTT. Translation: CATNRIHGGTEAFF. The J gene is TRBJ1-1, the V gene TRBV15; D is possibly TRBD1 (5 bases). The CDR3 contains 14 residues. Germline CDR1 reads LNHNV; CDR2 reads YYDKDF (reference sequence). Trimming stripped 7 bases from V and 5 bases from J, with 17 bases between. Together with reference TRBV15 and TRBJ1-1, the CDR3 gives the full variable domain: DAMVIQNPRYQVTQFGKPVTLSCSQTLNHNVMYWYQQKSSQAPKLLFHYYDKDFNNEADTPDNFQSRRPNTSFCFLDIRSPGLGDTAMYLCATNRIHGGTEAFFGQGTRLTVV.

This sequence joins TRBV6-2 or TRBV6-3 and TRBJ2-1, with 11 bases that match TRBD2. Germline CDR1 and CDR2: MNHEY and SVGEGT. CDR3 length: 20 amino acids. V was clipped by 2 bases and J by 2 bases; unmatched bases: 14. The CDR3 DNA reads as TGTGCCAGCAGTTACCCCACGCCTAATAGCGGGAGGGGCGCCTACAATGAGCAGTTCTTC. It codes for CASSYPTPNSGRGAYNEQFF.